This passage covers 28 T cell receptor beta chains from one sample sequenced in a study of human T cells and chemical hapten exposure. TCRdb reprocessed the RACE reads with MiXCR, giving one entry per CDR3 protein. The top ten hold around 2.8% of the sample, which has 100,000 to 120,000 distinct CDR3 sequences, 30% to 35% seen once. As for time point: patch test 3, about 24 weeks after DPC sensitization. Treatment given: therapeutic diphenylcyclopropenone sensitization with weekly scalp DPC. Here the sequenced sample was whole blood, taken in connection with sensitization to the hapten diphenylcyclopropenone (DPC). The receptors derive from a man in his forties or fifties with alopecia areata. Some clones in this sample may be carry-over from other donors' samples.

The CDR3 DNA reads TGTGCCAGCAGAGCCGACAGGGCAATGAACACTGAAGCTTTCTTT. Translation gives CASRADRAMNTEAFF. The chain has TRBV6-4 and TRBJ1-1; the match to TRBD1 covers 7 bases. The CDR3 has 15 residues. With 6 bases clipped from V and 0 bases from J, the junction kept 7 bases outside the gene matches. The germline V gene has CDR1 MRHNA and CDR2 SNTAGT.

The V call is TRBV29-1, the J call TRBJ2-3; 13 nucleotides match TRBD2. This CDR3 comprises 15 residues. Germline assignment: CDR1 SQVTM and CDR2 ANQGSEA. The V gene end was trimmed by 3 bases and the J gene end by 4 bases; junction bases not matched to a gene: 4. The DNA of the CDR3 is TGCAGCGTTGATCCGACTAGCGGGAGGTCAGATACGCAGTATTTT. It encodes CSVDPTSGRSDTQYF.

V gene TRBV24-1 combines with J gene TRBJ2-1, with no clear D. This CDR3 has 15 amino acids. Per the germline V gene, CDR1 is KGHDR and CDR2 is SFDVKD. Trimming left V 4 bases short and J 6 bases short, with 15 bases between. The CDR3 nucleotides are TGTGCCACCAGTGACCTAACCGACCCTACCAATGAGCAGTTCTTC. Translating it yields CATSDLTDPTNEQFF.

The chain combines TRBV14 with TRBJ1-2; 7 bases are shared with TRBD1. Germline V gene lookup returns CDR1 SGHDN and CDR2 FVKESK. After removal of 2 bases from V and 2 bases from J, the junction contained 8 bases not matched to a gene. CDR3 size: 16 residues. CDR3 sequence reads: CASSQFKRGLNYGYTF. The CDR3 DNA reads TGTGCCAGCAGCCAATTTAAAAGGGGGCTAAACTATGGCTACACCTTC.

This clonotype showed up just a few times. This chain connects TRBV5-6 to TRBJ2-7; D tentatively reads TRBD1 or TRBD2 (6 bases each). Trimming pared 0 bases from V and 4 bases from J, leaving 14 bases between. The CDR3 length is 15 residues. Per the germline V gene, CDR1 is SGHDT and CDR2 is YYEEEE. CDR3 DNA sequence: TGTGCCAGCAGCTTGGATGGCGGGACAATGTACGAGCAGTACGTC. Encoded protein: CASSLDGGTMYEQYV.

A few counts support this clonotype. The chain is built from TRBV24-1 and TRBJ2-3, with D hard to call. Trimming removed 3 bases at V and 4 bases at J, with 7 bases between. There are 13 residues in the CDR3. The germline CDR1 and CDR2 sequences are KGHDR and SFDVKD. CDR3 nucleotide sequence: TGTGCCACCAGTGATGACTCATCAGATACGCAGTATTTT. Translation gives CATSDDSSDTQYF.

In this sample, this clonotype turned up once. The chain is built from TRBV7-9 and TRBJ1-2; no reliable D call. The V gene's germline CDR1 is SEHNR and CDR2 FQNEAQ (reference sequence). The germline V and J ends were trimmed by 3 bases and 0 bases, with 8 bases remaining between them. This CDR3 has 14 residues. Here the CDR3 reads CASSFAASNYGYTF. Written as DNA, the CDR3 is TGTGCCAGCAGCTTCGCGGCTTCTAACTATGGCTACACCTTC. Looking up the rest from reference TRBV7-9 and TRBJ1-2 gives the full variable domain: DTGVSQNPRHKITKRGQNVTFRCDPISEHNRLYWYRQTLGQGPEFLTYFQNEAQLEKSRLLSDRFSAERPKGSFSTLEIQRTEQGDSAMYLCASSFAASNYGYTFGSGTRLTVV.

In its sample, this clonotype is medium-sized. The chain joins TRBV10-2 to TRBJ1-4; TRBD1 might be the D (6 bases). The germline V and J ends were trimmed by 3 bases and 7 bases, with 12 bases remaining between them. The CDR3 spans 14 residues. The germline CDR1 and CDR2 sequences are WSHSY and SAAADI. CDR3 residues: CASSDGTRGEKLFF. CDR3 coding DNA: TGCGCCAGCAGTGATGGGACAAGGGGTGAAAAACTGTTTTTT.

V usage is TRBV12-3 or TRBV12-4 and J usage is TRBJ1-4; the D gene is possibly TRBD1 (6 bases). With 8 bases removed from V and 8 bases from J, the gap between germline ends came to 18 bases. The CDR3 totals 14 residues. The CDR3 coding sequence is TGTGCCAGCCCACAGGGAGGGGCGGACGAAAAACTGTTTTTT. It encodes CASPQGGADEKLFF.

This clonotype has just a few counts. The rearrangement uses TRBV20-1 and TRBJ2-1; 13 bases are shared with TRBD2. CDR3 size: 15 residues. CDR1 and CDR2 from the germline V gene are DFQATT and SNEGSKA (reference sequence). After removal of 5 bases from V and 0 bases from J, the junction contained 1 base not matched to a gene. CDR3 in DNA: TGCAGTGCTCGGACTAGCGGGAGCTCCTACAATGAGCAGTTCTTC. This translates into CSARTSGSSYNEQFF.

This clonotype was found a few times. The chain has TRBV7-2 and TRBJ2-3; the match to TRBD1 covers 8 bases. V lost 1 base, J lost 2 bases, and 5 bases stayed unmatched. Germline V CDR1 and CDR2: SGHTA, FQGNSA. The CDR3 spans 16 residues. The DNA of the CDR3 is TGTGCCAGCAGCTTAGTAGCAGGGGGCGTCACAGATACGCAGTATTTT. Its translation: CASSLVAGGVTDTQYF.

On this clonotype itself: A read error may produce the germline difference seen at one junction end. The chain recombines TRBV20-1 with TRBJ2-2; the D is unclear. The length of the CDR3 is 15 residues. Germline V gives CDR1 DFQATT, CDR2 SNEGSKA (reference sequence). The CDR3 sequence is CGARTAARDTGELFF. CDR3 sequence (DNA): TGCGGTGCTAGAACGGCCGCCCGGGACACCGGGGAGCTGTTTTTT.

This clonotype was detected once. This chain connects TRBV6-5 to TRBJ2-7; TRBD2 aligns across 11 bases. Trimming cost V 0 bases and J 4 bases; bases outside gene matches: 11. Germline loops: CDR1 MNHEY, CDR2 SVGAGI. This CDR3 is 18 amino acids long. CDR3 nucleotides: TGTGCCAGCAGTTACTCGGATCCCCGCGGGACTAGCGGTTACGAGCAGTACTTC. As protein: CASSYSDPRGTSGYEQYF.

This clonotype was observed a handful of times. The chain combines TRBV30 with TRBJ2-1; 7 nucleotides line up with TRBD2. Germline CDR1 is GTSNPN and CDR2 is SVGIG (reference sequence). This CDR3 contains 14 residues. The J segment lost 7 bases and the V segment lost 4 bases, leaving 10 bases of the junction unmatched. CDR3 loop: CAWKPGGPTNEQFF. In nucleotides, the CDR3 is TGTGCCTGGAAGCCGGGAGGCCCTACGAATGAGCAGTTCTTC.

This clonotype was seen only a few times. The chain recombines TRBV14 with TRBJ2-1; D is possibly TRBD1 (5 bases). Trimming removed 5 bases from V and 12 bases from J, with 14 bases in between. CDR3 size: 12 residues. Germline values: CDR1 SGHDN, CDR2 FVKESK. This CDR3 is CASSFDSLWQFF. The CDR3 coding sequence is TGTGCCAGCAGCTTTGACAGTCTCTGGCAGTTCTTC.

The chain employs TRBV27 and TRBJ2-1, with a weak D call TRBD2 (7 bases). The germline gives CDR1 MNHEY, CDR2 SMNVEV (reference sequence). The CDR3 is made up of 15 amino acids. The V end was cut by 0 bases, the J end by 2 bases, with 8 bases between. The CDR3 reads CASSLSGGPYNEQFF. The CDR3 nucleotides read TGTGCCAGCAGTTTATCGGGGGGGCCCTACAATGAGCAGTTCTTC.

Only one count was recorded for this clonotype. The chain combines TRBV7-9 with TRBJ2-7; no clear D. V lost 1 base to trimming and J lost 6 bases, with 7 bases between them. CDR1 SEHNR and CDR2 FQNEAQ come from the germline V gene (reference sequence). CDR3 size: 12 residues. The CDR3 sequence is CASSLEGREQYV. The CDR3 DNA reads TGTGCCAGCAGCTTAGAAGGTCGCGAGCAGTACGTC.

The rearrangement joins TRBV7-2 to TRBJ2-7; 9 bases line up with TRBD2. Germline V lookup: CDR1 SGHTA, CDR2 FQGNSA. This CDR3 spans 15 amino acids. V trimming: 5 bases; J trimming: 2 bases; junction bases outside the gene matches: 7. The CDR3 DNA reads TGTGCCAGCAGCCCCGCTAGCGGGACTCCCTACGAGCAGTACTTC. Translation: CASSPASGTPYEQYF. The complete variable domain, with remaining parts taken from reference TRBV7-2 and TRBJ2-7, reads GAGVSQSPSNKVTEKGKDVELRCDPISGHTALYWYRQSLGQGLEFLIYFQGNSAPDKSGLPSDRFSAERTGGSVSTLTIQRTQQEDSAVYLCASSPASGTPYEQYFGPGTRLTVT.

The V and J genes are TRBV4-3 and TRBJ1-5; D is uncertain. The CDR3 extends over 17 amino acids. From germline, CDR1 is LGHNA and CDR2 YSLEER. V was trimmed by 1 base and J by 0 bases, leaving 13 bases between them. The CDR3 reads CASSQARQPYSNQPQHF. The CDR3 DNA reads as TGCGCCAGCAGCCAAGCCCGGCAGCCGTATAGCAATCAGCCCCAGCATTTT.

The V gene is TRBV29-1, the J gene TRBJ2-5, with D perhaps matching TRBD2 (5 bases). Germline CDR1 is SQVTM and CDR2 is ANQGSEA. This CDR3 contains 13 residues. Between the trimmed V and J ends, which lost 1 base and 2 bases, there was a span of 8 bases. The CDR3 here is CSVEGGGQETQYF. The CDR3 DNA reads as TGCAGCGTTGAAGGTGGCGGGCAAGAGACCCAGTACTTC.

This clonotype was picked up a small number of times. The chain has TRBV21-1 and TRBJ2-6; the D call of TRBD2 is as the table states it, not checked on the DNA. TRBV21-1 is described as a pseudogene. CDR3 length: 18 residues. The DNA of the CDR3 is TGTGCCAGCAGCGATCAGGGGACTAGATCTTCTGGGGCCAACGTCCTGACTTTC. Translated, it gives CASSDQGTRSSGANVLTF.

This clonotype was observed a few times. V is TRBV4-1 and J is TRBJ2-1; 12 positions match TRBD1. The germline CDR1 and CDR2 sequences are MGHRA and YSYEKL. The CDR3 runs 18 residues. Unmatched junction bases numbered 8, after V lost 0 bases and J lost 5 bases. CDR3 nucleotide sequence: TGCGCCAGCAGCCAAGACGGTCCGGGACAGGGGGCCGACAATGAGCAGTTCTTC. Translation: CASSQDGPGQGADNEQFF.

This clonotype appeared a few times. The chain carries TRBV4-1 and TRBJ2-4; the D is unclear. Trimming took off 5 bases at V and 1 base at J, with 9 bases between the two ends. Per the germline V gene, CDR1 is MGHRA and CDR2 is YSYEKL. This CDR3 has 14 amino acids. In DNA, the CDR3 is TGCGCCAGCAGCATGGCCGGGGCCAAAAACATTCAGTACTTC. Protein product: CASSMAGAKNIQYF.

The chain uses TRBV7-9 and TRBJ1-5, with D maybe TRBD1 (6 bases). V gave up 1 base and J gave up 5 bases, with 9 bases separating them. The CDR3 is 14 amino acids. CDR1 SEHNR and CDR2 FQNEAQ come from the germline V gene (reference sequence). CDR3 sequence reads: CASSLGDIDQPQHF. The CDR3, as DNA: TGTGCCAGCAGCTTAGGGGACATCGATCAGCCCCAGCATTTT.

A few counts support this clonotype. The chain is built from TRBV3-1 and TRBJ2-1, with no clear D. CDR3 size: 14 residues. Trimming removed 4 bases at V and 10 bases at J, with 17 bases between. CDR1 is LGHDT and CDR2 is YNNKEL in the germline V gene (reference sequence). Written as DNA, the CDR3 is TGTGCCAGCAGCCCTCCGTCCCTCTCGGGCGAGCAGTTCTTC. This encodes CASSPPSLSGEQFF.

This clonotype was seen just once. This chain links TRBV3-1 with TRBJ1-6; no definite D call. V gave up 1 base and J gave up 6 bases, with 4 bases separating them. The germline CDR1 and CDR2 sequences are LGHDT and YNNKEL (reference sequence). The CDR3 extends over 13 amino acids. CDR3 region: CASSQGPNSPLHF. CDR3 nucleotides: TGTGCCAGCAGCCAAGGCCCTAATTCACCCCTCCACTTT.

This clonotype was seen a few times. V and J are TRBV28 and TRBJ1-1, with TRBD1 matching over 7 bases. V gave up 7 bases and J gave up 8 bases; unmatched junction bases: 7. CDR3 length equals 12 residues. Germline CDR1 MDHEN, CDR2 SYDVKM. CDR3 in DNA: TGTGCCAGCAATCCGACAGGGAGAGAAGCTTTCTTT. Its translation is CASNPTGREAFF.

This clonotype occurred a few times. J is TRBJ2-5 and V is TRBV29-1; D is uncertain. Germline assignment: CDR1 SQVTM and CDR2 ANQGSEA. This CDR3 contains 11 residues. With 2 bases removed from V and 5 bases from J, the gap between germline ends came to 6 bases. The CDR3 DNA reads as TGCAGCGTTGAACCCGACGAGACCCAGTACTTC. Translating gives CSVEPDETQYF.